This entry describes one T cell receptor beta chain. V shed 6 bases, J shed 6 bases, and the junction held 13 bases outside the gene matches. This CDR3 comprises 15 residues. This sample is drawn from a study of T cells after yellow fever vaccination. TCRdb recomputed calls from the 5' RACE reads with MiXCR, one row per CDR3 protein. The sample holds some 170,000 distinct CDR3 sequences; 9.3% are singletons and the top ten take roughly a third. This TCR came from a man aged 18 to 29 who received the YFV17D yellow fever vaccine. The chain recombines TRBV12-3 or TRBV12-4 with TRBJ1-2; 7 bases agree with TRBD1. Material: CD8+ T cells sorted from PBMCs, obtained 45 days after the yellow fever booster vaccination. The CDR3 region is CASRGRTGGADGYTF. CDR3 sequence (DNA): TGTGCCAGCAGAGGAAGGACAGGAGGGGCGGATGGCTACACCTTC.